This record covers a single TCR beta chain. Its antigen is not yet known. No quality values exist for individual bases; no much larger clone is one base distant. From the cysteine up to the phenylalanine, the CDR3 has a length of 13 residues. Of the read, only the CDR3 DNA is kept; its 39 bases are in frame from base 1. Trimming at the junction amounts to 2 bases on V and 7 bases on J, and the germline ends lie 14 bases apart. Taken from the germline V gene (reference sequence), the CDR1 and CDR2 loops are GTSNPN and SVGIG. The library was made by the immunoSEQ multiplex PCR assay. For the multiplex PCR, a mixture combining 60 forward primers for TCR Vbeta segments and 13 reverse primers for TCR Jbeta segments was used. Amplification of the CDR3 region of rearranged TCR beta genes was performed with a multiplex PCR assay on genomic DNA. On the Illumina HiSeq System, the amplified TCR beta libraries were sequenced as 87-base-pair reads. The original pipeline was this. In a later analysis, approximately 74 million unique TCR beta chains were counted across the 500 to 700 repertoires, and roughly 11 million of these chains were shared by at least two donors. To remove PCR and sequencing errors, raw reads were error-corrected and collapsed into unique sequences using a nearest-neighbor algorithm that merged closely related sequences. V, D and J gene segments were assigned by aligning CDR3 sequences to IMGT reference sequences. Each retained sequence needed at least a six-nucleotide match to both a V gene segment and a J gene segment. Rearrangements were classified as productive when the CDR3 lacked stop codons and remained in frame with V and J, and all other rearrangements were classified as non-productive. Following IMGT convention, CDR3 was defined as the stretch from the second conserved V-encoded cysteine up to the conserved J-encoded phenylalanine. Sequences without an unambiguous match to a single V gene segment were excluded from the earlier analysis of about 600 of the donors. An earlier analysis of 550 to 650 of the donors classified V segments as functional when productive rearrangements were above 56.7% and as segregating when the standard deviation between donors was above 5%. To diagnose cytomegalovirus status from the catalog of TCR beta chain sequences, a statistical classification framework was built. A later analysis assigned V and J genes by comparing TCR nucleotide sequences with IMGT/GENE-DB human TR gene sequences. The TCRdist pipeline was used in a later analysis to assign CDR3 sequences and most-parsimonious VDJ recombination scenarios. In a later analysis, each TCR beta chain was defined by its CDR3 amino acid sequence together with its V-gene family, and reads lacking a unique V-gene family were excluded. As a way to deal with suspected cross-contamination and a sequencing artifact, a later analysis dropped 640 or so nucleotide sequences that were highly shared and had low generation probability. In a later analysis, a clonal expansion index was calculated for each public chain from normalized within-repertoire ranks of inferred template counts. In a later analysis, generation probabilities were computed using a VDJ recombination model fitted to out-of-frame rearrangements, and the results were checked against IGoR. Hypergeometric tests were used in a later analysis to score TCR-TCR, TCR-HLA and TCR-CMV co-occurrence, with a repertoire-size bias correction applied to the TCR pairs. In a later analysis, false discovery rates were estimated by permuting HLA or CMV assignments 20 times. In a later analysis, co-occurring TCRs were grouped using DBSCAN, with TCRdist sequence similarity added in when clustering inside HLA-allele-positive subsets. Repertoires with fewer than 30,000 or more than 120,000 public chains were left out of co-occurrence clustering, as were about five repertoires with anomalous nucleotide sharing. Not all clones reach the TCRdb copy of this immuneACCESS table, which keeps in-frame sequences only. Checked studies attribute under half of the gap to unresolved V genes and leave the rest unexplained. The DNA was the basis for D and trimming; V, J and clone size are from that table. The sample profile shows 95,000 to 150,000 clones; more than 60% of them were found once. Of the sample, around 8.8% falls within the top ten clones.

This sample was included in a study of cytomegalovirus exposure and HLA in healthy donors listed by TCRdb under 2017. About the full investigation: An earlier analysis of approximately 640 of the donors reported 250 to 300 Gb of sequence data and some 120 million unique TCR beta sequences from about 179 million T cells. Approximately 300 gigabases of sequencing data and tens of millions of unique TCR sequences were included in an early release covering about 600 HLA-typed donors. Among the roughly 370 genotyped donors, around 79% belonged to the genetic ancestry cluster associated with self-reported Caucasian donors. The aim of the study was to test whether cataloging public T cell receptors could identify signatures of past pathogen exposure. The study profiled the T cell repertoires of about 720 subjects by immunosequencing and related them to cytomegalovirus serostatus. A separate validation cohort of roughly 130 different subjects was used in addition to the 666-subject first cohort. To predict cytomegalovirus infection status, the study combined high-throughput TCR immunosequencing, statistical association of individual TCRs with disease status, and machine learning. A later analysis re-analyzed previously published TCR beta repertoires from roughly 600 donors and added high-resolution HLA genotyping to study TCR occurrence patterns. In the later analysis, no new phenotypic data were used to find candidate immune exposures; instead, reliance was placed on TCR beta sequences and their occurrence across donors. To decide whether each TCR beta V gene segment behaved as functional or pseudogenic, an earlier analysis of approximately 590 of the donors relied on high-throughput TCR beta sequencing. Donor age, sex, ethnicity and CMV serostatus were compiled together with the repertoire data. A later genetic analysis took genome-wide SNP genotypes for about 55% of the 666 donors and used that subset as a discovery cohort. Every repertoire in the discovery cohort had been generated on one and the same sequencing platform. HLA typing included class I and class II loci at four-digit resolution. Typing coverage differed by locus: A, B, C, DRB1 and DQB1 were typed in roughly 620-630 donors, DQA1 in about 550, DPA1 in 600 to 610, and DPB1 in 400 to 480. Roughly 5 DR-DQ haplotypes were handled as single units for association and clustering, since linkage in the cohort was strong. On average, about 200,000 unique TCR beta nucleotide sequences were sequenced per donor among 350 to 400 genotyped donors of the cohort, with roughly a sixth of those sequences being non-productive.

The cohort was made up of under 800 healthy bone marrow donors. At the time of sampling, every cohort member was nominally healthy, though immune exposures that went unrecorded were likely present. The donor tested CMV seropositive and was one of the 289 seropositive cohort members. Each donor provided a peripheral blood sample, and peripheral blood mononuclear cells were used for TCR beta sequencing. Genomic DNA was extracted from the blood cell samples with the Qiagen DNeasy Blood Extraction Kit. Overall study results and their limits: In a later genetic analysis, fewer N-insertions in productive TCRs were reported among donors in an Asian-associated ancestry cluster than the roughly 640-donor mean. A later analysis reported that several top co-occurrence clusters appeared linked to parvovirus B19, influenza, CMV and Epstein-Barr virus. Most TCR sequences were observed very rarely across donors, whereas some public TCRs were present in many individuals. In an earlier analysis of 587 of the donors, most TCR beta V segments appeared in productive rearrangements about 90% or about 30% of the time, broadly matching IMGT annotations. Linkage disequilibrium might explain the correlated functional status among segregating V segments, but an unknown experimental factor could not be excluded. A later analysis found that HLA-associated TCR beta chains were more clonally expanded and had lower generation probabilities than equally common non-associated chains. Because the 87-base-pair reads could not distinguish some IMGT-functional V segments, including TRBV6-2 and TRBV6-3, those segments were excluded. The presence/absence analyses assumed that sequencing depth was roughly uniform across donors, and that assumption may not be true. Only TCR beta chains were sequenced in this cohort, and the absence of alpha or paired-chain data limited detectable features. According to the authors, the approach could potentially be generalized to other disease states and immunological phenotypes. For the cohort, immune exposure information was limited to CMV serostatus. In vitro tests confirmed that a few of the cytomegalovirus-associated TCR beta chains recognize cytomegalovirus antigens. A cluster of highly shared sequence variants was judged likely to be a technical artifact of the sequencing pipeline. Cytomegalovirus status was reported to be diagnosed by the classifier with high specificity and sensitivity in both the original and validation cohorts. When HLA alleles, especially DR and DQ, strongly co-occurred, TCR associations were difficult to assign to individual alleles. The study gave a list of under 200 TCR beta chains associated with cytomegalovirus. Because counts were too low, more than 15 rarely observed V segments, including chromosome 9 orphons, were excluded from the earlier analysis of a few hundred of the donors. Because some donors lacked HLA typing at each locus, the association tests relied only on the typed subset. According to a later analysis, most CMV-associated TCR beta chains appeared to be HLA-restricted, and the HLA associations seemed to be driven largely by CMV exposure. In a later analysis, the rate of TCR association differed among HLA loci, with DRB1 alleles having the most associated TCRs and HLA-C alleles having the fewest. Specific HLA alleles were associated with roughly 16,000 TCR beta sequences at a false discovery rate of 0.05 in a later analysis. A further reported finding was that TCR beta sequences accurately predicted the HLA-A and HLA-B alleles for most subjects in the first cohort. V-gene and J-gene trimming of TCR beta chains was associated with a missense DCLRE1C variant in a later genetic analysis, and the association was replicated in an independent cohort.

Sequenced sample: PBMCs. Recombination linked TRBV30 to TRBJ1-2, and the D gene may be TRBD1, 6 bases matching. The TCR was taken from a woman aged 40 to 49 in good health and CMV-seropositive. The CDR3 reads as follows: CAWSLVGGGGYTF. In nucleotide form, the sequence is TGTGCCTGGAGTCTGGTGGGAGGGGGTGGCTACACCTTC.